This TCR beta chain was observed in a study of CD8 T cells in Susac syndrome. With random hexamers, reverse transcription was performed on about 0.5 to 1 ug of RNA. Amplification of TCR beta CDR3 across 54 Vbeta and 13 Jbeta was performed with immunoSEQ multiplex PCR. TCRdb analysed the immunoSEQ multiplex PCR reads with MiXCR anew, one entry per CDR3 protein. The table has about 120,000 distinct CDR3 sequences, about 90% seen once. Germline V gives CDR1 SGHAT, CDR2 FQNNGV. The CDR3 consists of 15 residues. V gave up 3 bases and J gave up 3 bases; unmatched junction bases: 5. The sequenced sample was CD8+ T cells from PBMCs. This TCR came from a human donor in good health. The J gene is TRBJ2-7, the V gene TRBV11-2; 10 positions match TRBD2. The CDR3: CASSLALAGVYEQYF. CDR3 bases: TGTGCCAGCAGCTTGGCGCTAGCGGGAGTCTACGAGCAGTACTTC.